The clone carrying this T cell receptor beta chain is medium-sized in the sample. As yet, its antigen is unknown. These data are taken from a study of STAT3 mutations in large granular lymphocyte leukemia. For the study at large: Over half of T-LGLL patients had one or more immunosuppressive regimens. Study-wide points: Treatment regimens differed across patients between samplings. In T-cell large granular lymphocyte leukemia, about half of patients showed multiple immunodominant subclonotypes. Clonal expansion was inferred from other time points because no sample existed at each clone's first appearance.

Assay: immunoSEQ multiplex PCR; the TCRdb copy retains only in-frame clones and omits some. The sample records about 4,600 clones, under 55% being singletons. The V gene's germline CDR1 is KGHSH and CDR2 LQKENI. The CDR3 is 14 amino acids. The J segment lost 3 bases and the V segment lost 5 bases, leaving 5 bases of the junction unmatched. This TCR was sampled from a man in his 60s with T-cell large granular lymphocyte leukemia. Some clones in this sample may be carry-over from other donors' samples. The V gene is TRBV18, the J gene TRBJ1-2; 8 bases match TRBD1. The source material was peripheral blood mononuclear cells. CDR3 sequence (DNA): TGTGCCAGCTCAGAGACAGGGGCGGACTATGGCTACACCTTC. Its protein product is CASSETGADYGYTF.